A selection of T cell receptor beta chains follows, all from one sample in a study of shared clonotypes between healthy human individuals. The table came from immunoSEQ multiplex PCR; TCRdb's copy has only in-frame clones and leaves some out. This sample has 600,000 to 750,000 clones, with approximately 75% found just once. The sample taken for sequencing was memory CD4+ T cells sorted from blood. These receptor sequences come from a woman in her twenties or thirties in good health. Each CDR3 is given with its conserved first and last residue. A D gene is named only where the DNA matches it firmly. For some rows the clone size is stated as once, few or many, or as a class when expanded; others skip it.

V gene: TRBV12-5; J gene: TRBJ1-5; D gene: NA; clone size: once; CDR3 protein: CASGLVCPKPQHF; CDR3 DNA: TGTGCTAGTGGTTTGGTATGTCCAAAGCCCCAGCATTTT
V gene: TRBV6-1; J gene: TRBJ2-3; D gene: NA; clone size: NA; CDR3 protein: CASTGIARDTQYF; CDR3 DNA: TGTGCCAGCACAGGGATAGCGAGAGATACGCAGTATTTT
V gene: TRBV6-5; J gene: TRBJ1-4; D gene: TRBD1; clone size: NA; CDR3 protein: CASSYNRGPNEKLFF; CDR3 DNA: TGTGCCAGCAGTTACAACAGGGGGCCTAATGAAAAACTGTTTTTT
V gene: TRBV7-2; J gene: TRBJ2-1; D gene: NA; clone size: NA; CDR3 protein: CASSFPGTHEQFF; CDR3 DNA: TGTGCCAGCAGCTTCCCCGGGACCCATGAGCAGTTCTTC
V gene: TRBV28; J gene: TRBJ1-1; D gene: NA; clone size: NA; CDR3 protein: CASSFPASIHEAFF; CDR3 DNA: TGTGCCAGCAGCTTCCCCGCCTCAATCCATGAAGCTTTCTTT
V gene: TRBV2; J gene: TRBJ2-5; D gene: NA; clone size: NA; CDR3 protein: CASKPGEVETQYF; CDR3 DNA: TGTGCCAGCAAACCGGGAGAGGTTGAGACCCAGTACTTC
V gene: TRBV5-1; J gene: TRBJ2-5; D gene: TRBD1; clone size: NA; CDR3 protein: CASSQQGTQETQYF; CDR3 DNA: TGCGCCAGCAGCCAACAGGGGACACAAGAGACCCAGTACTTC
V gene: TRBV15; J gene: TRBJ2-5; D gene: NA; clone size: NA; CDR3 protein: CATSRDGRGETQYF; CDR3 DNA: TGTGCCACCAGCAGAGATGGGCGGGGAGAGACCCAGTACTTC
V gene: TRBV28; J gene: TRBJ2-7; D gene: NA; clone size: NA; CDR3 protein: CATMVGRVTHEQYF; CDR3 DNA: TGTGCCACGATGGTGGGCAGGGTTACCCACGAGCAGTACTTC
V gene: TRBV29-1; J gene: TRBJ2-7; D gene: TRBD1; clone size: few; CDR3 protein: CSVGVGTGGYEQYF; CDR3 DNA: TGCAGCGTTGGCGTAGGGACAGGGGGCTACGAGCAGTACTTC
V gene: TRBV7-9; J gene: TRBJ1-1; D gene: NA; clone size: NA; CDR3 protein: CASSPVANTEAFF; CDR3 DNA: TGTGCCAGCAGTCCCGTCGCGAACACTGAAGCTTTCTTT
V gene: TRBV7-3; J gene: TRBJ1-1; D gene: NA; clone size: many; CDR3 protein: CASSSQGDTEAFF; CDR3 DNA: TGTGCCAGCAGCTCGCAGGGTGACACTGAAGCTTTCTTT
V gene: TRBV27; J gene: TRBJ1-4; D gene: NA; clone size: NA; CDR3 protein: CASSGVAATNEKLFF; CDR3 DNA: TGTGCCAGCAGTGGGGTGGCAGCAACTAATGAAAAACTGTTTTTT
V gene: TRBV29-1; J gene: TRBJ1-1; D gene: NA; clone size: few; CDR3 protein: CSVVRTVNTEAFF; CDR3 DNA: TGCAGCGTTGTTCGGACGGTGAACACTGAAGCTTTCTTT
V gene: TRBV14; J gene: TRBJ2-3; D gene: NA; clone size: few; CDR3 protein: CASSQGNTDTQYF; CDR3 DNA: TGTGCCAGCAGCCAGGGTAACACAGATACGCAGTATTTT
V gene: TRBV7-8; J gene: TRBJ1-2; D gene: NA; clone size: few; CDR3 protein: CASSLDRAYGYTF; CDR3 DNA: TGTGCCAGCAGCTTAGACAGGGCCTATGGCTACACCTTC
V gene: TRBV5-1; J gene: TRBJ2-7; D gene: NA; clone size: NA; CDR3 protein: CASSTSGTHSYEQYF; CDR3 DNA: TGCGCCAGCAGCACCTCCGGGACCCACTCCTACGAGCAGTACTTC
V gene: TRBV6-1; J gene: TRBJ2-7; D gene: TRBD2; clone size: NA; CDR3 protein: CASSEEAGTSTYEQYF; CDR3 DNA: TGTGCCAGCAGTGAAGAGGCCGGGACTAGCACCTACGAGCAGTACTTC
V gene: TRBV5-4; J gene: TRBJ2-1; D gene: TRBD2; clone size: many; CDR3 protein: CASRPLAGVNNEQFF; CDR3 DNA: TGTGCCAGCAGACCACTAGCGGGAGTTAACAATGAGCAGTTCTTC
V gene: TRBV28; J gene: TRBJ1-2; D gene: TRBD1; clone size: NA; CDR3 protein: CASRGQGFYGYTF; CDR3 DNA: TGTGCCAGTAGGGGACAGGGGTTCTATGGCTACACCTTC
V gene: TRBV28; J gene: TRBJ1-5; D gene: TRBD1; clone size: few; CDR3 protein: CASRPHSGRGHGGNQPQHF; CDR3 DNA: TGTGCCAGCAGACCTCACTCGGGCAGGGGGCATGGGGGCAATCAGCCCCAGCATTTT
V gene: TRBV27; J gene: TRBJ2-1; D gene: NA; clone size: NA; CDR3 protein: CASKSYNEQFF; CDR3 DNA: TGTGCCAGCAAGTCCTACAATGAGCAGTTCTTC
V gene: TRBV27; J gene: TRBJ2-7; D gene: NA; clone size: many; CDR3 protein: CASSLRAGEQYF; CDR3 DNA: TGTGCCAGCAGTCTCAGGGCTGGAGAGCAGTACTTC
V gene: TRBV30; J gene: TRBJ2-1; D gene: NA; clone size: NA; CDR3 protein: CVFSDRLYNEQFF; CDR3 DNA: TGTGTCTTCTCTGACAGATTGTACAATGAGCAGTTCTTC
V gene: TRBV5-1; J gene: TRBJ2-7; D gene: TRBD2; clone size: few; CDR3 protein: CASSPRDGRSSYEQYF; CDR3 DNA: TGCGCCAGCAGCCCGAGGGACGGGAGGAGCTCCTACGAGCAGTACTTC
V gene: TRBV5-4; J gene: TRBJ1-2; D gene: NA; clone size: NA; CDR3 protein: CASSLFGVIGGYTF; CDR3 DNA: TGTGCCAGCAGCTTGTTTGGGGTAATCGGTGGCTACACCTTC
V gene: TRBV18; J gene: TRBJ1-2; D gene: NA; clone size: NA; CDR3 protein: CASSDPGLGEYGYTF; CDR3 DNA: TGTGCCAGCTCAGACCCGGGACTGGGGGAATATGGCTACACCTTC
V gene: TRBV4-1; J gene: TRBJ2-3; D gene: TRBD1; clone size: NA; CDR3 protein: CASSRRAGTGGTSTDTQYF; CDR3 DNA: TGCGCCAGCAGCCGACGAGCCGGGACAGGGGGCACTAGCACAGATACGCAGTATTTT
V gene: TRBV6-6; J gene: TRBJ1-2; D gene: TRBD1; clone size: once; CDR3 protein: CASRPGDRGIYGYTF; CDR3 DNA: TGTGCCAGCAGACCTGGGGACAGGGGAATCTATGGCTACACCTTC
V gene: TRBV7-9; J gene: TRBJ2-3; D gene: TRBD1; clone size: NA; CDR3 protein: CASSSGQGFDTQYF; CDR3 DNA: TGTGCCAGCAGCTCGGGACAGGGGTTTGATACGCAGTATTTT
V gene: TRBV2; J gene: TRBJ2-2; D gene: TRBD2; clone size: few; CDR3 protein: CASSTRLAGAAGELFF; CDR3 DNA: TGTGCCAGCAGTACCCGACTAGCGGGAGCGGCCGGGGAGCTGTTTTTT
V gene: TRBV19; J gene: TRBJ2-4; D gene: NA; clone size: NA; CDR3 protein: CASRPRDIRGNAKNIQYF; CDR3 DNA: TGTGCCAGTAGACCCCGGGACATAAGAGGAAACGCCAAAAACATTCAGTACTTC